This T cell receptor beta chain was retrieved from a study of vaccination effects on CD4 cells after COVID-19. Here immunoSEQ multiplex PCR was the method, and the copy in TCRdb shows in-frame clones only, minus some. Here the sample spans tens of thousands of clones, over 80% being singletons. Antigen-specific CD4+ T cells were first expanded with viral peptide pools by the ViraFEST assay and only then sequenced. The authors isolated CD4+ T cells after about 10 days of culture. The authors replaced half the medium with IL-2 medium on days 3 and 7. CDR1 SEHNR and CDR2 FQNEAQ come from the germline V gene (reference sequence). The CDR3 has 12 amino acids. The germline V and J ends were trimmed by 5 bases and 7 bases, with 11 bases remaining between them. In the case of this clone: The antigen is not known.

The source of this sequence is a human donor who received a COVID-19 vaccine. Material: CD4+ T cells from PBMCs cultured with HCoV-229E spike peptides, obtained before COVID-19 vaccination. The genes are TRBV7-9 and TRBJ1-1; possibly TRBD1 for D (6 bases). CDR3 sequence: CASSQGGGEAFF. The CDR3, as DNA: TGTGCCAGCAGCCAAGGGGGAGGTGAAGCTTTCTTT.